Presented here are 15 T cell receptor beta chains from one specimen sequenced in a study of T cells in severe cutaneous drug reactions (dated 2019 in TCRdb). The sequencing machine was an Illumina MiSeq. For both bulk and single-cell sequencing, libraries were prepared with the iRepertoire multiplex PCR system and TCR subtype-specific primers. After the reads were reprocessed by TCRdb, one entry was made per CDR3 protein sequence, with no DNA. The table for this sample shows just over 20,000 distinct CDR3 sequences. The top ten hold under 8.5% of the sample. Sequencing was performed on donors who were patients with carbamazepine-induced Stevens-Johnson syndrome or toxic epidermal necrolysis (CBZ-SJS/TEN). The sample taken for sequencing was PBMCs. The receptors come from a human donor with toxic epidermal necrolysis, a severe cutaneous drug reaction.

V is TRBV6-2 or TRBV6-3 and J is TRBJ2-1; TCRdb indicates TRBD2, and absent DNA this call remains unverified. The CDR3 spans 17 residues. Germline values: CDR1 MNHEY, CDR2 SVGEGT. This chain's CDR3 is CASSPEEGLAVYNEQFF.

The V and J genes are TRBV25-1 and TRBJ2-1. The CDR3 runs to 11 residues. Germline CDR1 MGHDK, CDR2 SYGVNS. The CDR3 loop reads CASSVGPEQFF.

The rearrangement uses TRBV28 and TRBJ1-4; as DNA is missing, the TRBD1 call by TCRdb cannot be tested. Germline CDR1 reads MDHEN; CDR2 reads SYDVKM. The CDR3 is 13 residues long. CDR3 sequence reads: CASSSQGLEKLFF.

J is TRBJ2-1 and V is TRBV6-5; TCRdb selects TRBD1, and the lack of DNA leaves this call unchecked. This CDR3 is built from 13 residues. Germline assignment: CDR1 MNHEY and CDR2 SVGAGI. CDR3 residues: CASSRTAYNEQFF.

CDR3 sequence: CATHYEGLAKNEQFF. J is TRBJ2-1 and V is TRBV6-9; TCRdb returns TRBD2, unconfirmable since there is no DNA. Germline V gives CDR1 MNHGY, CDR2 SVAAGI. The CDR3 is 15 amino acids.

The rearrangement links TRBV29-1 to TRBJ2-1; the TRBD2 assignment by TCRdb is unverifiable without DNA. The CDR3 has 16 amino acids. CDR1 is SQVTM and CDR2 is ANQGSEA in the germline V gene. CDR3 residues: CSVGLAGNYPYNEQFF.

This chain uses TRBV12-5 with TRBJ2-1; TCRdb reports TRBD2, a call that lacks DNA to check it against. The CDR3 contains 18 residues. Germline V lookup: CDR1 LGHNT, CDR2 FRNRAP. CDR3 in amino acids: CASGLPESGTSGYNEQFF.

This clonotype is called large based on its frequency. The chain is built from TRBV6-5 and TRBJ2-7; TCRdb proposes TRBD2, but this gene call is untestable without DNA. Germline CDR1 reads MNHEY; CDR2 reads SVGAGI. The CDR3 length is 15 residues. CDR3: CASSYTDDYSYEQYF.

The chain joins TRBV20-1 to TRBJ2-7; checking the TCRdb D call of TRBD2 is not possible without DNA. The CDR3 covers 15 residues. Germline V gene sequence: CDR1 DFQATT, CDR2 SNEGSKA (reference sequence). CDR3 loop: CSANPTSGSSYEQYF.

The chain is built from TRBV10-3 and TRBJ1-1; absent DNA, TCRdb's TRBD1 call cannot be checked. This CDR3 has 15 amino acids. Germline V gene data show CDR1 as ENHRY and CDR2 as SYGVKD. This CDR3 reads CAISAGQGLNTEAFF.

The chain recombines TRBV5-8 with TRBJ2-1. Germline values: CDR1 SGHTS, CDR2 YDEGEE. This CDR3 comprises 14 residues. The CDR3 spells CASSAGYFYNEQFF.

CDR3: CASSQDSRELFF. V is TRBV4-3 and J is TRBJ2-2. Germline loops: CDR1 LGHNA, CDR2 YSLEER. The CDR3 sequence is 12 residues long.

This chain connects TRBV18 to TRBJ2-1; with no DNA, the TCRdb D assignment of TRBD1 cannot be verified. The germline V gene encodes CDR1 KGHSH and CDR2 LQKENI. The CDR3 consists of 13 residues. The CDR3 here is CASSPAGYNEQFF.

This chain uses TRBV12-3 or TRBV12-4 with TRBJ2-5; TCRdb reports TRBD2, a call that lacks DNA to check it against. The CDR3 consists of 16 residues. The CDR3: CASSLLAGGPQETQYF.

The chain employs TRBV12-3 or TRBV12-4 and TRBJ2-7; with no DNA, the TCRdb D assignment of TRBD1 cannot be verified. This CDR3 has 15 residues. The CDR3 reads CASSVTGTPRSVKYF.